The rows below give T cell receptor beta chains drawn from one sample of a study of metastatic and nonmetastatic thyroid tumors. TCRdb re-called clones via MiXCR from the PCR reads. The data show 15,000 to 20,000 clones, 34% seen once. The sequencing input was tumor tissue. The receptors come from a male donor with papillary thyroid cancer or a benign thyroid nodule (not recorded which). Some clones in this sample may be carry-over from other donors' samples. Each CDR3 is given with its conserved first and last residue. The D gene is left open where the match is weak. Part of the rows lack a size; the others show once, few, many or a class for expanded clones.

size: -; J: TRBJ2-7; V: TRBV6-1; D: -; CDR3: CATVLARPPYEQYF; DNA: TGTGCCACCGTACTAGCCAGACCCCCCTACGAGCAGTACTTC
size: few; J: TRBJ2-3; V: TRBV24-1; D: TRBD1; CDR3: CATSGGQGRSTDTQYF; DNA: TGTGCCACCAGTGGGGGACAGGGCCGAAGCACAGATACGCAGTATTTT
size: few; J: TRBJ2-1; V: TRBV10-1; D: TRBD1; CDR3: CASSESQGDEQFF; DNA: TGCGCCAGCAGTGAGTCTCAGGGGGATGAGCAGTTCTTC
size: medium-sized; J: TRBJ2-2; V: TRBV5-1; D: TRBD2; CDR3: CASSLDFGRETGELFF; DNA: TGCGCCAGCAGCTTGGATTTCGGGAGGGAAACCGGGGAGCTGTTTTTT
size: many; J: TRBJ1-4; V: TRBV19; D: -; CDR3: CASRLTGAKGKLFF; DNA: TGTGCCAGTAGACTAACCGGGGCGAAAGGAAAACTGTTTTTT
size: few; J: TRBJ1-2; V: TRBV6-1; D: -; CDR3: CASSEISRGFRAYGYTF; DNA: TGTGCCAGCAGTGAGATAAGTCGGGGGTTCAGGGCCTATGGCTACACCTTC
size: -; J: TRBJ1-4; V: TRBV4-2; D: -; CDR3: CASSQDPSEKLFF; DNA: TGTGCCAGCAGCCAAGATCCCTCTGAAAAACTGTTTTTT
size: many; J: TRBJ2-1; V: TRBV20-1; D: -; CDR3: CSARGGVVVDEQFF; DNA: TGCAGTGCTAGAGGGGGGGTAGTAGTGGATGAGCAGTTCTTC
size: many; J: TRBJ2-5; V: TRBV10-3; D: -; CDR3: CAISERETQYF; DNA: TGTGCCATCAGTGAGCGGGAGACCCAGTACTTC
size: -; J: TRBJ2-7; V: TRBV20-1; D: -; CDR3: CSPVTGSLQYF; DNA: TGCAGTCCAGTAACAGGATCCCTTCAGTACTTC
size: -; J: TRBJ2-7; V: TRBV20-1; D: TRBD1; CDR3: CSARGTGSRYEQYF; DNA: TGCAGTGCTCGGGGGACAGGTTCTCGATACGAGCAGTACTTC
size: -; J: TRBJ1-5; V: TRBV6-1; D: -; CDR3: CASIQGINQPQHF; DNA: TGTGCCAGCATCCAGGGTATCAATCAGCCCCAGCATTTT
size: -; J: TRBJ2-7; V: TRBV2; D: -; CDR3: CASSEGYDPGYGQYF; DNA: TGTGCCAGCAGTGAAGGATATGACCCCGGATACGGGCAGTACTTC
size: -; J: TRBJ2-7; V: TRBV4-1; D: TRBD2; CDR3: CASSQEAGDSAYEQYF; DNA: TGCGCCAGCAGCCAAGAAGCGGGAGACAGCGCCTACGAGCAGTACTTC
size: many; J: TRBJ2-1; V: TRBV10-3; D: TRBD1; CDR3: CAISDRGPNEQFF; DNA: TGTGCCATCAGTGACAGGGGGCCGAATGAGCAGTTCTTC
size: -; J: TRBJ1-5; V: TRBV19; D: -; CDR3: CAIPQPQDF; DNA: TGTGCCATACCACAGCCCCAGGATTTT
size: many; J: TRBJ2-7; V: TRBV29-1; D: -; CDR3: CSVEYWVGGEQYF; DNA: TGCAGCGTTGAATACTGGGTTGGGGGCGAGCAGTACTTC
size: medium-sized; J: TRBJ2-7; V: TRBV20-1; D: TRBD2; CDR3: CSARDAASGSSEYF; DNA: TGCAGTGCTAGAGATGCGGCTAGCGGGAGCTCTGAGTACTTC
size: many; J: TRBJ1-4; V: TRBV5-1; D: TRBD1; CDR3: CASTLGTGGAFEKLFF; DNA: TGCGCCAGCACCCTGGGGACAGGGGGCGCTTTTGAAAAACTGTTTTTT
size: -; J: TRBJ1-1; V: TRBV20-1; D: TRBD1; CDR3: CSADSGRGVNTEAFF; DNA: TGCAGTGCCGACTCGGGCAGGGGGGTTAACACTGAAGCTTTCTTT
size: -; J: TRBJ1-2; V: TRBV7-2; D: -; CDR3: CASRLKGPLGGYTF; DNA: TGTGCCAGCAGATTAAAGGGGCCTTTAGGGGGCTACACCTTC
size: few; J: TRBJ1-1; V: TRBV7-2; D: -; CDR3: CANSLVGNTEALF; DNA: TGTGCCAACAGCTTAGTAGGCAACACTGAAGCTCTCTTT
size: -; J: TRBJ2-2; V: TRBV6-1; D: TRBD1; CDR3: CASRGTEGSSNTGELFF; DNA: TGTGCCAGCAGGGGGACAGAGGGGTCCTCGAACACCGGGGAGCTGTTTTTT
size: -; J: TRBJ2-5; V: TRBV11-2; D: -; CDR3: CSSIQKLDFLETQYF; DNA: TGTTCCAGCATCCAGAAGTTGGACTTTTTAGAGACCCAGTACTTC
size: many; J: TRBJ2-3; V: TRBV6-1; D: TRBD2; CDR3: CASSPGGPSTDTQYF; DNA: TGTGCCAGCAGCCCGGGAGGGCCCAGCACAGATACGCAGTATTTT